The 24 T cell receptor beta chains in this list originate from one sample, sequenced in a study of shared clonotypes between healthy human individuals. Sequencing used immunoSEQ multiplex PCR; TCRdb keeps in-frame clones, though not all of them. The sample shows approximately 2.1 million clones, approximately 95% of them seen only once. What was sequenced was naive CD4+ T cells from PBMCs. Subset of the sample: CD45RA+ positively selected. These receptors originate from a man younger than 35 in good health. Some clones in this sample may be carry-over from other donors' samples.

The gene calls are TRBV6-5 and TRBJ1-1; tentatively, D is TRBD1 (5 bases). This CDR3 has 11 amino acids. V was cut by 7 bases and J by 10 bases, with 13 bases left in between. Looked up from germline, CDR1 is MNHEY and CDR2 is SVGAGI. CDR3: CASNSGFGAFF. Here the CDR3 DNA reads TGTGCCAGCAATTCAGGGTTTGGAGCTTTCTTT.

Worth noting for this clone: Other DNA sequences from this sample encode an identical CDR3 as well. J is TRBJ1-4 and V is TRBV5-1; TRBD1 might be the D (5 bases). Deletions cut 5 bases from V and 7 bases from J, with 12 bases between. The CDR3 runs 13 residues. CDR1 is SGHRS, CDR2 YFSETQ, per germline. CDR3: CASSPGSGEKLFF. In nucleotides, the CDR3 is TGCGCCAGCAGTCCAGGGTCGGGTGAAAAACTGTTTTTT.

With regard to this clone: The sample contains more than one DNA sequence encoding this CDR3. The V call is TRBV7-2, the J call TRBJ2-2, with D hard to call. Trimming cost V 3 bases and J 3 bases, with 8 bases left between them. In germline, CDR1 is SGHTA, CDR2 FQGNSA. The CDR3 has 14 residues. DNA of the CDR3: TGTGCCAGCAGCTTTGACCGCTACACCGGGGAGCTGTTTTTT. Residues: CASSFDRYTGELFF.

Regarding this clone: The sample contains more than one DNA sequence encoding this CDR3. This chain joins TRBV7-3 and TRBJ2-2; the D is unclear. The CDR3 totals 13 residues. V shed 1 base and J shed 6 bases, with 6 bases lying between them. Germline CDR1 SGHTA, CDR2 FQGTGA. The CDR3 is CASSLIGPGELFF. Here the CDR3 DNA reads TGTGCCAGCAGCTTAATAGGACCCGGGGAGCTGTTTTTT.

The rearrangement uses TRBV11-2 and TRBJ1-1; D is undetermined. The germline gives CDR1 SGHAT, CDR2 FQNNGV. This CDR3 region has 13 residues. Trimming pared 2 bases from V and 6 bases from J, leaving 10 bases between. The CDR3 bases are TGTGCCAGCAGCTTAATCTACGGGGCTGAAGCTTTCTTT. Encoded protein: CASSLIYGAEAFF.

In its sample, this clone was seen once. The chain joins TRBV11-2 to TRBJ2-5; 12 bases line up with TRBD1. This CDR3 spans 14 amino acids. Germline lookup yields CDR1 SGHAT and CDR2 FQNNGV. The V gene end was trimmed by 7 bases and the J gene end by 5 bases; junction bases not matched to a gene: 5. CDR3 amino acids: CASTGQGAGETQYF. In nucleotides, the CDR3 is TGTGCCAGCACGGGACAGGGGGCGGGGGAGACCCAGTACTTC.

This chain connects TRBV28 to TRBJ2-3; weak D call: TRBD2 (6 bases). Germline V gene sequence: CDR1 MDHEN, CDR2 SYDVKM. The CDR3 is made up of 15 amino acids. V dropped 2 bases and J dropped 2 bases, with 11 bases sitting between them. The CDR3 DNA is TGTGCCAGCAGTTTACGGGGGAGGAACACAGATACGCAGTATTTT. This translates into CASSLRGRNTDTQYF.

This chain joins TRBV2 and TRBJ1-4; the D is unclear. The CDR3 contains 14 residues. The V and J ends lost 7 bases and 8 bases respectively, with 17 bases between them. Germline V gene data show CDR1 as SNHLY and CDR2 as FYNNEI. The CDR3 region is CASNAAPRREKLFF. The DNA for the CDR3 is TGTGCCAGCAACGCCGCCCCACGGCGCGAAAAACTGTTTTTT.

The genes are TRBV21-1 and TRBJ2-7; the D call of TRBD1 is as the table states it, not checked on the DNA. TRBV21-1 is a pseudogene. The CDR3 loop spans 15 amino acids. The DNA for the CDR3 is TGTGCCAGCAGCAAAGTCAACAGGGGGCCGGGGGAGCAGTACTTC. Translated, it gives CASSKVNRGPGEQYF.

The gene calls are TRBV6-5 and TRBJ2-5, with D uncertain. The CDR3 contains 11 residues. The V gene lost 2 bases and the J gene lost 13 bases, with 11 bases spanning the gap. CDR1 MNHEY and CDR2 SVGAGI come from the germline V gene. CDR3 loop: CASSYGGLSYF. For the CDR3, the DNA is TGTGCCAGCAGTTACGGTGGGCTCTCGTACTTC.

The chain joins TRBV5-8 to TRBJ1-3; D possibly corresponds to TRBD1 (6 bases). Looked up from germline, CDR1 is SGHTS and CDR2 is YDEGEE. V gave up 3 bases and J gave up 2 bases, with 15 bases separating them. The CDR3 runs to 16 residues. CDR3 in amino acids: CASSWGAAGPGNTIYF. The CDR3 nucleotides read TGTGCCAGCAGCTGGGGGGCCGCAGGGCCTGGAAACACCATATATTTT.

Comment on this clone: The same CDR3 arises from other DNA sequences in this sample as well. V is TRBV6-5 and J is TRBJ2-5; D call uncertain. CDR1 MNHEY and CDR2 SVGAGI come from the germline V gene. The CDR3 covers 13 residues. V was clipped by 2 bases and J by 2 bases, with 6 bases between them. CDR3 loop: CASSYGGQETQYF. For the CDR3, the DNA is TGTGCCAGCAGTTACGGTGGGCAAGAGACCCAGTACTTC.

The CDR3 loop is CASSPIGLNTEAFF. In DNA form, the CDR3 reads TGTGCCAGCTCACCAATAGGCCTGAACACTGAAGCTTTCTTT. J is TRBJ1-1 and V is TRBV18; the D is unclear. Per germline, CDR1 KGHSH and CDR2 LQKENI. Deletions cut 2 bases from V and 0 bases from J, with 7 bases between. The CDR3 is 14 amino acids.

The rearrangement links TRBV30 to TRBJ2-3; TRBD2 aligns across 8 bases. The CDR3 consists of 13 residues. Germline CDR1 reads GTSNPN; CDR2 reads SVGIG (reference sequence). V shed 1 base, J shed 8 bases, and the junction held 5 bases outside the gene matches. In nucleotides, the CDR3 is TGTGCCTGGAGTGCGGGAGGGCTGGGTACGCAGTATTTT. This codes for CAWSAGGLGTQYF.

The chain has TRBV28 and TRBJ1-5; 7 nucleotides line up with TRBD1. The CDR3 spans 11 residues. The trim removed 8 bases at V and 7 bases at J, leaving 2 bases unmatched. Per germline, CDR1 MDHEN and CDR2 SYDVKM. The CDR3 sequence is CASQGDQPQHF. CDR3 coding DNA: TGTGCCAGCCAGGGGGACCAGCCCCAGCATTTT.

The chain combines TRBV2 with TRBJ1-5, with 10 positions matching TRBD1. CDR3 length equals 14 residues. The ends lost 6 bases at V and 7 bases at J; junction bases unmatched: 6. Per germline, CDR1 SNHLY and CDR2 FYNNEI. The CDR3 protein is CASRTDRGEQPQHF. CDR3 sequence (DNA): TGTGCCAGCAGGACGGACAGGGGGGAACAGCCCCAGCATTTT.

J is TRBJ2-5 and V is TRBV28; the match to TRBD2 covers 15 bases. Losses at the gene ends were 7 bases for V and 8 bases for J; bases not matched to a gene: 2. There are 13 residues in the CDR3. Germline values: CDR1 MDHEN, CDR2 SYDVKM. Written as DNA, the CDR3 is TGTGCCAGCAAGGGACTAGCGGGGGGTACCCAGTACTTC. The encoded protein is CASKGLAGGTQYF.

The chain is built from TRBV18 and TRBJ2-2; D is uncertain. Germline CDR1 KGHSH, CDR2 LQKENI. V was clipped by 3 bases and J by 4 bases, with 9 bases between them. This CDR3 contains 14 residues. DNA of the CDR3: TGTGCCAGCTCACCTTCGACCAGCACCGGGGAGCTGTTTTTT. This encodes CASSPSTSTGELFF.

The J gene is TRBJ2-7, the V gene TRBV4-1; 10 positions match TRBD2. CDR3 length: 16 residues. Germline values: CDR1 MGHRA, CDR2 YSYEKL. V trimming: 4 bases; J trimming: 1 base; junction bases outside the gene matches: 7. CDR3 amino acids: CASSRPAGGISYEQYF. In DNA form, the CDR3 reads TGCGCCAGCAGCCGACCAGCGGGAGGGATTTCCTACGAGCAGTACTTC.

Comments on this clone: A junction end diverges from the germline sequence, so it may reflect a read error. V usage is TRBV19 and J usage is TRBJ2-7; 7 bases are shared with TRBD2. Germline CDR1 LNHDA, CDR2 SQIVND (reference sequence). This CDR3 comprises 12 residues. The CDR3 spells CATRDYLYDQYF. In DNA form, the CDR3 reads TGTGCCACCCGGGACTACCTTTACGATCAGTACTTC.

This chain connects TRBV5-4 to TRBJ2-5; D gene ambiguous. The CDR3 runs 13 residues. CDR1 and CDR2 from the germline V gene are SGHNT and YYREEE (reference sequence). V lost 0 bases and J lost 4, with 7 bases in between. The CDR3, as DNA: TGTGCCAGCAGCTTGGAAGTGGTAGAGACCCAGTACTTC. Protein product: CASSLEVVETQYF.

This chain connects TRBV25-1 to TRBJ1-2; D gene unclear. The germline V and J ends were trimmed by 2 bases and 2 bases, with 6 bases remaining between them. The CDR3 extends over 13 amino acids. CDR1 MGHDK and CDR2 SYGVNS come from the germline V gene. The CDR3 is CASSERENYGYTF. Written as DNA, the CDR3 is TGTGCCAGCAGTGAACGGGAAAACTATGGCTACACCTTC.

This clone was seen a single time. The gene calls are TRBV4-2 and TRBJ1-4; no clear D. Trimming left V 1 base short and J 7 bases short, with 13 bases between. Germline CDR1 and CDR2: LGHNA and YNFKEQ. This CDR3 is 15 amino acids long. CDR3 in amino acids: CASSQADQGSEKLFF. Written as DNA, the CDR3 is TGTGCCAGCAGCCAAGCCGACCAAGGAAGTGAAAAACTGTTTTTT.

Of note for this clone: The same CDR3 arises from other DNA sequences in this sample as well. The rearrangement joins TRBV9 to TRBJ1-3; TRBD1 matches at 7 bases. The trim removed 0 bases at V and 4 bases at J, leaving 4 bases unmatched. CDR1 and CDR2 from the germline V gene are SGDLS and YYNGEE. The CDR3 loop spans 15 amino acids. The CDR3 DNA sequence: TGTGCCAGCAGCGTAGAAGGGACAGCGGGAAACACCATATATTTT. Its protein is CASSVEGTAGNTIYF.